This T cell receptor (beta chain) was found in a study of early T cells in non-severe SARS-CoV-2 infection. CDR1 is SGHTA, CDR2 FQGNSA, per germline. There are 13 residues in the CDR3. Unmatched junction bases numbered 6, after V lost 5 bases and J lost 5 bases. Via MiXCR, TCRdb re-called the 5' RACE reads, giving one row per CDR3 protein. Among fewer than 65,000 distinct CDR3 sequences, roughly 7.1% were seen once, and the ten largest hold approximately 10%. This clonotype was counted at least ten times. The chain has TRBV7-2 and TRBJ2-7, with 7 bases lining up with TRBD1. This specimen consisted of whole blood, obtained at baseline. The sequence derives from an adult who was a healthcare worker with PCR-confirmed SARS-CoV-2 infection or an uninfected control (not recorded which). The CDR3 nucleotides are TGTGCCAGCAGCGTCCGACAGGGCCACGAGCAGTACTTC. As protein: CASSVRQGHEQYF.